This T cell receptor (beta chain) was identified during a study of T cells in Graves' hyperthyroidism and ophthalmopathy. On the study more broadly: It was at initial diagnosis, before any treatment, that peripheral blood was collected. General study results and limits: The model predicted ophthalmopathy a median roughly 6.5 months before onset. Ophthalmopathy and stable hyperthyroidism were told apart by a 13 V-J model.

Disease duration under 2 months; hyperthyroidism patients were aged 18 to 65. RNA transcripts served as the template for amplifying TCR beta CDR3 regions. Primed by the HTBI set, a first-round RT-PCR was run on the TCR CDR3. Each CDR3 protein is one row after TCRdb ran MiXCR on the multiplex PCR reads. The top ten hold around a third of the sample, which has approximately 400,000 distinct CDR3 sequences, 14% to 15% seen once. V dropped 1 base and J dropped 9; count of bases not matched to a gene: 8. The CDR3 length is 16 residues. CDR1 SGHRS and CDR2 YFSETQ come from the germline V gene. On this clonotype: As yet, its antigen is unknown.

The sequence derives from a woman in her twenties or thirties with Graves' hyperthyroidism. The chain combines TRBV5-1 with TRBJ2-1; 12 bases are shared with TRBD2. Sequencing was done on a sample of blood. The CDR3 bases are TGCGCCAGCAGCTTGAGACTAGCGGGAGAGTTTGGTGAGCAGTTCTTC. Amino acid sequence: CASSLRLAGEFGEQFF. The entire variable domain, with the rest obtained from reference TRBV5-1 and TRBJ2-1, is as follows: KAGVTQTPRYLIKTRGQQVTLSCSPISGHRSVSWYQQTPGQGLQFLFEYFSETQRNKGNFPGRFSGRQFSNSRSEMNVSTLELGDSALYLCASSLRLAGEFGEQFFGPGTRLTVL.